The next 10 T cell receptor beta chains were all read from a single sample in a study of blood T cell repertoires in COVID-19 (dated by TCRdb to about 2020). The library was built by means of the immunoSEQ multiplex PCR assay. TCRdb obtained this table from immuneACCESS and retained in-frame rearrangements with V and J assigned. These tables miss some clones; where compared with another copy, unresolved V genes account for less than half of the shortfall, and the remainder is unexplained. Within this sample are just over 300,000 clones, with roughly 90% of them counted one time only. The ten top clones hold less than 2% of the sample. The sequencing input was peripheral blood. All receptors derive from a woman aged 25-40 years with COVID-19, enrolled during active disease.

The sample holds one count of this clone. This chain uses TRBV15 with TRBJ1-2, with 9 bases that match TRBD1. This CDR3 spans 14 amino acids. Germline lookup yields CDR1 LNHNV and CDR2 YYDKDF (reference sequence). V lost 4 bases, J lost 3 bases, and 3 bases stayed unmatched. The CDR3 sequence: CATSKDRGDYGYTF. In DNA form, the CDR3 reads TGTGCCACCAGCAAGGACAGGGGAGACTATGGCTACACCTTC.

This chain links TRBV4-2 with TRBJ1-5; the match to TRBD1 covers 9 bases. Germline CDR1 LGHNA, CDR2 YNFKEQ. V lost 0 bases, J lost 2 bases, and 5 bases stayed unmatched. The CDR3 covers 17 residues. The CDR3 loop is CASSQDGGQGGNQPQHF. The CDR3 nucleotides read TGTGCCAGCAGCCAAGATGGGGGACAGGGAGGCAATCAGCCCCAGCATTTT.

This sequence joins TRBV28 and TRBJ2-1; 8 bases match TRBD2. CDR3 length: 15 residues. J gave up 0 bases and V 10 bases, and 8 bases lay outside the gene matches. Looked up from germline, CDR1 is MDHEN and CDR2 is SYDVKM. The CDR3 here is CATRGGSSSYNEQFF. The CDR3 region has the DNA TGTGCCACCCGGGGGGGGAGTAGCTCCTACAATGAGCAGTTCTTC.

The chain uses TRBV7-9 and TRBJ2-7, with 8 bases lining up with TRBD2. This CDR3 comprises 15 residues. CDR1 is SEHNR and CDR2 is FQNEAQ in the germline V gene (reference sequence). V shed 4 bases and J 1 base; nucleotides not matched to a gene: 6. CDR3 nucleotide sequence: TGTGCCAGCAGCTCCCCGGGACTAGGTTCCTACGAGCAGTACTTC. It specifies CASSSPGLGSYEQYF.

The table lists this clone with a count of one. This chain links TRBV5-5 with TRBJ1-5, with D possibly TRBD1 on 6 matching bases. V lost 3 bases, J lost 2 bases, and 12 bases lay in between. Germline values: CDR1 SGHKS, CDR2 YYEKEE (reference sequence). The CDR3 is made up of 15 amino acids. CDR3 residues: CASSWETGRNQPQHF. The CDR3 DNA sequence: TGTGCCAGCAGCTGGGAGACAGGACGCAATCAGCCCCAGCATTTT.

The chain couples TRBV7-2 to TRBJ2-2, with 10 bases that match TRBD1. The V gene's germline CDR1 is SGHTA and CDR2 FQGNSA. CDR3 length equals 14 residues. The trim removed 5 bases at V and 6 bases at J, leaving 3 bases unmatched. CDR3 amino acids: CASSPDRGAGELFF. The CDR3, as DNA: TGTGCCAGCAGCCCGGACAGGGGGGCCGGGGAGCTGTTTTTT.

A few counts support this clone. The rearrangement joins TRBV14 to TRBJ1-1, with D hard to call. Germline CDR1 is SGHDN and CDR2 is FVKESK. The CDR3 length is 13 residues. Trimming took 2 bases from V and 0 from J, leaving 4 bases between them. This chain's CDR3 is CASSQRMNTEAFF. CDR3 nucleotides: TGTGCCAGCAGCCAACGTATGAACACTGAAGCTTTCTTT.

This clone came up a few times. This chain joins TRBV6-1 and TRBJ2-6, with D uncertain. Germline lookup yields CDR1 MNHNS and CDR2 SASEGT. The V and J ends lost 0 bases and 0 bases respectively, with 18 bases between them. The CDR3 covers 20 residues. CDR3: CASSEALGQWFSSGANVLTF. The DNA of the CDR3 is TGTGCCAGCAGTGAAGCGCTTGGGCAGTGGTTCTCCTCTGGGGCCAACGTCCTGACTTTC.

The chain is built from TRBV19 and TRBJ1-1; TRBD1 is a possible D gene (6 bases). V was trimmed by 7 bases and J by 3 bases, leaving 15 bases between them. This CDR3 has 14 residues. Germline V CDR1 and CDR2: LNHDA, SQIVND (reference sequence). Here the CDR3 reads CASTPHRVDTEAFF. The CDR3 DNA follows: TGTGCCAGTACCCCACACAGGGTGGACACTGAAGCTTTCTTT.

The chain has TRBV3-1 (or the pseudogene TRBV3-2) and TRBJ1-2; D is ambiguous. Per germline, CDR1 LGHDT and CDR2 YNNKEL (reference sequence). CDR3 size: 12 residues. The V gene lost 0 bases and the J gene lost 10 bases, with 9 bases spanning the gap. The CDR3 region is CASSQEREAYTF. CDR3 bases: TGTGCCAGCAGCCAAGAACGGGAGGCCTACACCTTC.